Sequencing of this TCR beta chain was carried out in a study of monozygotic twins with inflammatory bowel disease. CDR1 is LGHDT and CDR2 is YNNKEL in the germline V gene (reference sequence). The CDR3 spans 16 residues. Turning to this clonotype: Its antigen is not identified.

From its re-call of the 5' RACE reads, TCRdb lists each CDR3 protein once, without DNA. There are around 380,000 distinct CDR3 sequences in the sample, with roughly 2.5% held by the top ten. Study-wide results and limits: Clonotype sharing was lower in IBD patients than healthy twins, most markedly with disease activity.

The clonotype comes from a human donor with ulcerative colitis or Crohn's disease, or a healthy co-twin of an affected twin (not recorded which). The chain links TRBV3-1 to TRBJ1-2; the TCRdb D gene call, TRBD1, has no DNA to confirm it. Specimen: blood. The CDR3 sequence: CASSQGSVRDNYGYTF. Filled out from reference TRBV3-1 and TRBJ1-2, the complete variable domain reads DTAVSQTPKYLVTQMGNDKSIKCEQNLGHDTMYWYKQDSKKFLKIMFSYNNKELIINETVPNRFSPKSPDKAHLNLHINSLELGDSAVYFCASSQGSVRDNYGYTFGSGTRLTVV.